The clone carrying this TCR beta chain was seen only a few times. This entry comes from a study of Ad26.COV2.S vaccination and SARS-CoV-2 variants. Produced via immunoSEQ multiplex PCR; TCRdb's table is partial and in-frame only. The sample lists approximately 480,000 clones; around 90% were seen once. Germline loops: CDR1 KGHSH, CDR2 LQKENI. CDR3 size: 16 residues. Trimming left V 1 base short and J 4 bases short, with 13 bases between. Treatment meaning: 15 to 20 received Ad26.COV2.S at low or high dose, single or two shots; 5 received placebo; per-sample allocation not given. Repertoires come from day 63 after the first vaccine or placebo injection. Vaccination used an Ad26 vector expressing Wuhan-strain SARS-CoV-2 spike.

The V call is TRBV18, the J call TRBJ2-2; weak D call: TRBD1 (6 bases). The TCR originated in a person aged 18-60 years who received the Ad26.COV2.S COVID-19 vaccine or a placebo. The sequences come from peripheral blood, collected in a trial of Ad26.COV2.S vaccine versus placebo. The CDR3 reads CASSPLPAGATGELFF. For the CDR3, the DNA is TGTGCCAGCTCACCACTTCCCGCAGGGGCCACCGGGGAGCTGTTTTTT.